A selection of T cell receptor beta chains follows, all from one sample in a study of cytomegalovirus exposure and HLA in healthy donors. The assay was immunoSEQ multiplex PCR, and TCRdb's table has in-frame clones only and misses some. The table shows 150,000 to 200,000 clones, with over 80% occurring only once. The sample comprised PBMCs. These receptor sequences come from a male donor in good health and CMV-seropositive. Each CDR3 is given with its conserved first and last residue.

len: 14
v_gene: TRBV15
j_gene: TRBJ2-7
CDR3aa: CATSRTGDSYEQYF

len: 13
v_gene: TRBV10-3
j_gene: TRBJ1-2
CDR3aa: CAISGGQGNGYTF

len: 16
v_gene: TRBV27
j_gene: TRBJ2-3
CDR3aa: CASSALAGGLGDTQYF

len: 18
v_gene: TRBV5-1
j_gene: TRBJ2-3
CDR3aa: CASSLKKGQGARADTQYF

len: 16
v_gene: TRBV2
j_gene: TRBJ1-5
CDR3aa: CASSRTRGPGNQPQHF

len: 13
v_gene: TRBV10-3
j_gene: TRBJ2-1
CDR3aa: CAIIATGGNEQFF

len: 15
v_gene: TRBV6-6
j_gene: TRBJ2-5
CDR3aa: CASRALYGGSETQYF

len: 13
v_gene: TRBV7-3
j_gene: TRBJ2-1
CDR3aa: CASSKGLAGQQFF

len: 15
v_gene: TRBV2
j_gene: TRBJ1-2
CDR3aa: CASSDAVQGLLMRTF

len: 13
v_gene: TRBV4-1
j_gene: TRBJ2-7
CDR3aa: CASSQDLAIEQYF

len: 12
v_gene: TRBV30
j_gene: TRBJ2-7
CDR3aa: CAWNRDSGEQYF

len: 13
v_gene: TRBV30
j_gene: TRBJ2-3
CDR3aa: CAWRGGGGDTQYF

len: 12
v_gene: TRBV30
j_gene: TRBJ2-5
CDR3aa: CAWKWGEETQYF

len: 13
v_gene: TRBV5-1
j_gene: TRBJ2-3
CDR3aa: CASSVTSEDTQYF

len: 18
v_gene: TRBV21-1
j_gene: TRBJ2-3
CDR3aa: CASSTRQGRTQGPDTQYF

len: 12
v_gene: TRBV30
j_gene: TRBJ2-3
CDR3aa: CAWTPRTHAQYF

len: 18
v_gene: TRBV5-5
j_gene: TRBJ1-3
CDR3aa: CASSLAGLAGGPGNTIYF

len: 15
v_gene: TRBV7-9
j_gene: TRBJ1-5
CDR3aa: CASSQLGGSNQPQHF

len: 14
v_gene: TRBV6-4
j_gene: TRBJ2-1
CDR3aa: CASSDDETSNEQFF

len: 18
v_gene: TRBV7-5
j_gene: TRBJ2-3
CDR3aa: CVRSLSRVVAGRIDTQYF

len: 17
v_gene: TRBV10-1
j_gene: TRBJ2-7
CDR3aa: CASSGGTGAIVRYEQYF

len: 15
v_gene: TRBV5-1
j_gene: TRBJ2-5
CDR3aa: CASTTGTGVPETQYF

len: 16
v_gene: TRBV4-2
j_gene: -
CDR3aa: CASSQPGERSSYEQYF

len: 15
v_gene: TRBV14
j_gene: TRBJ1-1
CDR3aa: CASSESGGGKCEAFF

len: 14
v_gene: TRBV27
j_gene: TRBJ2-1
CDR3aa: CASTIQGAGGEQFF

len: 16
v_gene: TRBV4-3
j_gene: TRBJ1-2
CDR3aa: CASSRNSGVLLYGYTF